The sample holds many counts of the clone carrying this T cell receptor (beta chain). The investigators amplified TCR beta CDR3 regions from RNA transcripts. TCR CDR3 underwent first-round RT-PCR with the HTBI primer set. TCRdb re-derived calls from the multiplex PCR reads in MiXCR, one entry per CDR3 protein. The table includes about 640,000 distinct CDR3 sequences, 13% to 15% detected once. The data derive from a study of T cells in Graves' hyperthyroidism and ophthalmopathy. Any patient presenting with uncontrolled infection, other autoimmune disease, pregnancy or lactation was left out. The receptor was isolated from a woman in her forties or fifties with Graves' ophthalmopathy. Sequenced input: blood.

The CDR3 nucleotides are TGCGCCAGCAGCTGGCCGGGCTCGGGTGAGCAGTACTTC. Protein sequence: CASSWPGSGEQYF. The rearrangement links TRBV5-1 to TRBJ2-7; D uncertain. Germline CDR1 reads SGHRS; CDR2 reads YFSETQ. V was pared by 3 bases and J by 7 bases, with 14 bases between. The CDR3 consists of 13 residues.